Listed below are T cell receptor beta chains from one sample, sequenced in a study of blood T cells in healthy people across ages. TCRdb re-analysed the 5' RACE reads in MiXCR, keeping a single row per CDR3 protein. The sample yields roughly 680,000 distinct CDR3 sequences, over 40% seen once. The sample taken for sequencing was blood. These TCRs come from a woman older than 75 in good health. Both conserved end residues are trimmed from each CDR3. Rows may omit the clone size; those that give it use once, few, many or a size class.

14,-,TRBV6-1,AIPRGRNAWANVLT
14,once,TRBV11-2,ASSFSSAGGQETQY
10,-,TRBV3-1,ASSPRDSIQF
14,few,TRBV27,ASSGTAASGRYEQF
13,-,TRBV7-9,ASTELRGGLETQY
13,-,TRBV6-2/TRBV6-3,ASSSPQAGGQEQY
11,many,TRBV7-2,ASSFTGAVGYT
11,-,TRBV24-1,ATSDLAADTQY
16,many,TRBV11-2,ASSLTGSHRALTDTQY
11,-,TRBV5-1,ASSSGQEGQAF
13,few,TRBV20-1,SATYPGQGAYEQY
14,many,TRBV7-9,ASSLEGGLAKNIQY
13,many,TRBV6-5,ASSYTRSGANVLT
13,-,TRBV29-1,SVAGLAGVDNEQF
13,-,TRBV28,ASSSPGTGDHEQY
11,-,TRBV20-1,SASDTLNYGYT
14,once,TRBV9,ASSPPTSGGAETQY
12,-,TRBV30,AWSVPVFPGGYT
12,few,TRBV6-4,ASSDGSYNSPLH
13,-,TRBV10-3,AISGETGAPYGYT
12,few,TRBV5-1,ASSLDMGTDTQY
11,-,TRBV12-3/TRBV12-4,ASSLAMGLEAF
12,once,TRBV7-9,ASSSSTRNYGYT
10,many,TRBV6-5,ASRSNTGELF
12,-,TRBV5-1,ASGLDRPNYGYT
10,-,TRBV5-1,ASSLVGTPRF
12,-,TRBV14,ASSQHPNTGELF
12,-,TRBV20-1,SAPRTSGAYEQY
12,few,TRBV20-1,SAFQRLRSTEAF
13,-,TRBV5-1,ASSLGQGAAQPQH
11,many,TRBV7-6,ASSSHPTGELF
13,-,TRBV28,ASSYSGVAKSIQY
13,-,TRBV27,ATKGGSTNTGELF
14,few,TRBV20-1,SASGVGQVATDTQY